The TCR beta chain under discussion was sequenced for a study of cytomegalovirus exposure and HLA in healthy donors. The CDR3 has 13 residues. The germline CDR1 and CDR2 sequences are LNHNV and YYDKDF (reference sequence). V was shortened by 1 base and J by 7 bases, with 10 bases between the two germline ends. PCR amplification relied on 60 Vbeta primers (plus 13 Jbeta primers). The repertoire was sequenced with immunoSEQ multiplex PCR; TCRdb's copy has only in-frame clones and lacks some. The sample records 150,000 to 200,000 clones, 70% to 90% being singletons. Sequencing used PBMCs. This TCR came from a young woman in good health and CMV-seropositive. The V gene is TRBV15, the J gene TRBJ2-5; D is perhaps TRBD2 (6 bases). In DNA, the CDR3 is TGTGCCACCAGCAGAGGACTAGGATGGACCCAGTACTTC. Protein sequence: CATSRGLGWTQYF. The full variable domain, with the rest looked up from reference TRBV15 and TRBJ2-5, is DAMVIQNPRYQVTQFGKPVTLSCSQTLNHNVMYWYQQKSSQAPKLLFHYYDKDFNNEADTPDNFQSRRPNTSFCFLDIRSPGLGDTAMYLCATSRGLGWTQYFGPGTRLLVL.